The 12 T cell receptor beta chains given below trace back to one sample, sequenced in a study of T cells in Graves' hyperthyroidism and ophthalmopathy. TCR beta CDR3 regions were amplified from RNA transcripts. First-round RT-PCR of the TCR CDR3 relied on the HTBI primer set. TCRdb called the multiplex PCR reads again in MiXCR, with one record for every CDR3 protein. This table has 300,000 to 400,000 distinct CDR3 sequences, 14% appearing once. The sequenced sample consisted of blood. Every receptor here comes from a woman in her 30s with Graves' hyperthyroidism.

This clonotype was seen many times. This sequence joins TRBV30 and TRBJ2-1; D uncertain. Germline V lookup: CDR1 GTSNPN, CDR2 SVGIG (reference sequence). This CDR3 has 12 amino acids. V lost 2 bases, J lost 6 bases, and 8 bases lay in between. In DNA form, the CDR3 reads TGTGCCTGGAGTCCCATGATCAATGAGCAGTTCTTC. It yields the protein CAWSPMINEQFF.

CDR3 DNA sequence: TGTGCCAGCTCACCACCTTACAGCTACGAGCAGTACTTC. Translation: CASSPPYSYEQYF. The chain recombines TRBV18 with TRBJ2-7; D is uncertain. The CDR3 consists of 13 residues. V was pared by 0 bases and J by 3 bases, with 6 bases between. CDR1 and CDR2 (germline): KGHSH, LQKENI. Variable domain in full (rest from reference TRBV18 and TRBJ2-7): NAGVMQNPRHLVRRRGQEARLRCSPMKGHSHVYWYRQLPEEGLKFMVYLQKENIIDESGMPKERFSAEFPKEGPSILRIQQVVRGDSAAYFCASSPPYSYEQYFGPGTRLTVT.

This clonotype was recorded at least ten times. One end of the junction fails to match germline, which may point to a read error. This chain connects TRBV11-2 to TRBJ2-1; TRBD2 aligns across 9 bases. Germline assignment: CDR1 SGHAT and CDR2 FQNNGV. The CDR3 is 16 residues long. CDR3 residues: CASGLDSTSGWFEQFF. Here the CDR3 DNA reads TGTGCCAGCGGCTTAGATAGTACTAGCGGGTGGTTTGAGCAGTTCTTC. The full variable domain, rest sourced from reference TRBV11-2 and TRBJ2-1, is EAGVAQSPRYKIIEKRQSVAFWCNPISGHATLYWYQQILGQGPKLLIQFQNNGVVDDSQLPKDRFSAERLKGVDSTLKIQPAKLEDSAVYLCASGLDSTSGWFEQFFGPGTRLTVL.

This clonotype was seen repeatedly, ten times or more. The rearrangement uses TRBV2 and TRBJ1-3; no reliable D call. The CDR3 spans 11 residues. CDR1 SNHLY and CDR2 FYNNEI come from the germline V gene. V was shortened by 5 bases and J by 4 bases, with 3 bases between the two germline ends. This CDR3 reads CASSYGNTIYF. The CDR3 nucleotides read TGTGCCAGCAGTTACGGAAACACCATATATTTT.

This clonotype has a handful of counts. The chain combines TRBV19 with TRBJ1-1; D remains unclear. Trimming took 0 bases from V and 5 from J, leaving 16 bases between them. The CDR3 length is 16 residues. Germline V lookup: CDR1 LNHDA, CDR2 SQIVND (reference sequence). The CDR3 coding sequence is TGTGCCAGTAGTATAGATCCCGAGGGAGAAGTTACTGAAGCTTTCTTT. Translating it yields CASSIDPEGEVTEAFF.

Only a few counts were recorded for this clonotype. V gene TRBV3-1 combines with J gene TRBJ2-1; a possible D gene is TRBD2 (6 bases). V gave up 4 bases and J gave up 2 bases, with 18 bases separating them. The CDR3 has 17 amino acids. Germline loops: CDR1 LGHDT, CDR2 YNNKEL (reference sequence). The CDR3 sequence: CASSRSGDSATYNEQFF. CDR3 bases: TGTGCCAGCAGCCGGTCGGGGGACTCCGCCACCTACAATGAGCAGTTCTTC.

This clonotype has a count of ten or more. The CDR3 DNA reads as TGTGCCATCAGTGGGGGAGCCCCCACTGAAAACATTCAGTACTTC. Translated: CAISGGAPTENIQYF. The chain combines TRBV10-3 with TRBJ2-4, with D perhaps matching TRBD2 (5 bases). V was cut by 4 bases and J by 5 bases, with 15 bases left in between. CDR1 and CDR2 from the germline V gene are ENHRY and SYGVKD. This CDR3 is built from 15 residues.

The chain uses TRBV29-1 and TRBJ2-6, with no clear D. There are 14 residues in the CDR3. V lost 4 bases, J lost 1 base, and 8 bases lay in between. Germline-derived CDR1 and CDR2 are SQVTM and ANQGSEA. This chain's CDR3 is CSVGGNSGANVLTF. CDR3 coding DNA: TGCAGCGTTGGTGGGAATTCTGGGGCCAACGTCCTGACTTTC.

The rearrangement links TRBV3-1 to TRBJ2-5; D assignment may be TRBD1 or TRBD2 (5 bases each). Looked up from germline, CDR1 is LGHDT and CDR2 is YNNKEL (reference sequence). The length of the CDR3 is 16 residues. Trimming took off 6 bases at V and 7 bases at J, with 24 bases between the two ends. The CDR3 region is CASRGEAGIGMVTQYF. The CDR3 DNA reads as TGTGCCAGCAGGGGGGAAGCAGGGATCGGCATGGTGACCCAGTACTTC.

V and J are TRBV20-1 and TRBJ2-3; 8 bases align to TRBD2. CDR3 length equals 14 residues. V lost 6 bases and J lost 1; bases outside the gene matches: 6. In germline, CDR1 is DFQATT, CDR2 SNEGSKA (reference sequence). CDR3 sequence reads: CSAKTLAGTDTQYF. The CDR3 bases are TGCAGTGCCAAGACACTAGCGGGCACAGATACGCAGTATTTT.

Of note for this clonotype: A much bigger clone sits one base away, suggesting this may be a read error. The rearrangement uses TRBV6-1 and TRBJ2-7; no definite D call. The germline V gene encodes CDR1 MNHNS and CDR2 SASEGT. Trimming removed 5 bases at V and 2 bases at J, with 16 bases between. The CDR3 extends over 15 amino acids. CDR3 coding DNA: TGTGCCAGCAGTCCCCACTCCAGACGCCCCTACGAGCAGTACTTC. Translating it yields CASSPHSRRPYEQYF.

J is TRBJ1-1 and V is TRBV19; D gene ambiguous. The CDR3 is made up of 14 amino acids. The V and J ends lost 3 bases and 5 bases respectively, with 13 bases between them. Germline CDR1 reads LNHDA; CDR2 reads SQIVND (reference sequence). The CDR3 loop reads CASSMEGWKTEAFF. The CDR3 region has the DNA TGTGCCAGTAGTATGGAGGGTTGGAAGACTGAAGCTTTCTTT.